This entry lists 14 T cell receptor beta chains sequenced from one sample in a study of shared clonotypes between healthy human individuals (dated by TCRdb to 2020 to 2021). The library relied on the immunoSEQ multiplex PCR assay. Imported from immuneACCESS, the table was reduced by TCRdb to in-frame sequences with V and J called. These copies leave out some clones; in studies compared against another copy, an unresolved V gene accounts for under half, and the cause of the remainder is not known. The sample has some 2,500,000 clones on record, roughly 92% of them singletons. The ten largest clonotypes hold 0.37% of the sample. The source material was naive CD4+ T cells from PBMCs. The sample's cell subset or site, from its label and the paper: CD45RA+ positively selected. Receptors originate from a man aged 18 to 29 in good health. Some clones in this sample may be carry-over from other donors' samples.

This clone has only one observation. The V gene is TRBV25-1, the J gene TRBJ2-6, with 7 bases lining up with TRBD1. J gave up 0 bases and V 1 base, and 6 bases lay outside the gene matches. Germline CDR1 is MGHDK and CDR2 is SYGVNS. This CDR3 has 18 amino acids. Here the CDR3 reads CASSESSPGGSGANVLTF. In DNA form, the CDR3 reads TGTGCCAGCAGTGAATCCTCCCCAGGGGGCTCTGGGGCCAACGTCCTGACTTTC.

J is TRBJ2-7 and V is TRBV28; D is ambiguous. V was clipped by 4 bases and J by 6 bases, with 10 bases between them. The germline V gene has CDR1 MDHEN and CDR2 SYDVKM. The CDR3 contains 12 residues. The CDR3 loop reads CASSSPASEQYF. The CDR3, as DNA: TGTGCCAGCAGTTCACCCGCGAGCGAGCAGTACTTC.

The chain couples TRBV30 to TRBJ1-1; 7 nucleotides line up with TRBD1. From germline, CDR1 is GTSNPN and CDR2 SVGIG (reference sequence). V shed 2 bases and J 3 bases; nucleotides not matched to a gene: 24. This CDR3 spans 20 amino acids. The CDR3 sequence is CAWSRGTATKGPQVYTEAFF. CDR3 DNA sequence: TGTGCCTGGAGTCGTGGGACAGCTACTAAAGGGCCCCAAGTTTACACTGAAGCTTTCTTT.

This sequence joins TRBV2 and TRBJ2-5; a possible D gene is TRBD1 (6 bases). This CDR3 spans 13 amino acids. Looked up from germline, CDR1 is SNHLY and CDR2 is FYNNEI. V lost 4 bases and J lost 3, with 9 bases in between. The DNA of the CDR3 is TGTGCCAGCAGTGGGACAGTTAAAGAGACCCAGTACTTC. Translation: CASSGTVKETQYF.

The chain joins TRBV27 to TRBJ1-6; D unclear. Between the trimmed V and J ends, which lost 5 bases and 7 bases, there was a span of 12 bases. This CDR3 is built from 14 residues. Germline lookup yields CDR1 MNHEY and CDR2 SMNVEV (reference sequence). The CDR3, as DNA: TGTGCCAGCAGTCTCAACAGTGGGAATTCACCCCTCCACTTT. This sequence encodes CASSLNSGNSPLHF.

The chain uses TRBV18 and TRBJ1-2; perhaps TRBD1 as D (5 bases). There are 16 residues in the CDR3. Germline V gives CDR1 KGHSH, CDR2 LQKENI. V was cut by 2 bases and J by 4 bases, with 17 bases left in between. Here the CDR3 reads CASSPSVRGSFYGYTF. The CDR3 DNA reads TGTGCCAGCTCACCATCGGTAAGGGGATCATTCTATGGCTACACCTTC.

As regards this clone: The same CDR3 can be traced to other DNA sequences in this sample. The chain couples TRBV18 to TRBJ2-1; D unclear. V was shortened by 2 bases and J by 0 bases, with 5 bases between the two germline ends. The germline gives CDR1 KGHSH, CDR2 LQKENI. The CDR3 has 14 amino acids. This CDR3 reads CASSPLSSYNEQFF. DNA for the CDR3: TGTGCCAGCTCACCATTGAGCTCCTACAATGAGCAGTTCTTC.

V is TRBV5-1 and J is TRBJ1-1; D possibly corresponds to TRBD1 (6 bases). V was cut by 0 bases and J by 7 bases, with 19 bases left in between. Per the germline V gene, CDR1 is SGHRS and CDR2 is YFSETQ. The CDR3 is made up of 16 amino acids. The CDR3 loop reads CASSLGRGALGSEAFF. As DNA, the CDR3 is TGCGCCAGCAGCTTGGGCAGGGGCGCATTGGGGAGTGAAGCTTTCTTT.

V and J are TRBV2 and TRBJ2-6; 7 bases align to TRBD2. CDR1 is SNHLY and CDR2 is FYNNEI in the germline V gene. This CDR3 has 15 residues. V dropped 10 bases and J dropped 0; count of bases not matched to a gene: 6. The DNA for the CDR3 is TGTGCCATCGGGGGGAGGGACTCTGGGGCCAACGTCCTGACTTTC. Translating it yields CAIGGRDSGANVLTF.

This rearrangement joins TRBV28 to TRBJ2-7, with a possible D match to TRBD1 (6 bases). Per the germline V gene, CDR1 is MDHEN and CDR2 is SYDVKM. V was cut by 6 bases and J by 4 bases, with 13 bases left in between. This CDR3 contains 13 residues. CDR3 coding DNA: TGTGCCAGCAGGGGACAAGGGATTTACGAGCAGTACTTC. As protein: CASRGQGIYEQYF.

The chain combines TRBV7-8 with TRBJ2-3; D may be TRBD1 (5 bases). The CDR3 length is 13 residues. The germline CDR1 and CDR2 sequences are SGHVS and FQNEAQ. V lost 2 bases and J 6 bases, leaving 9 bases between the germline ends. The CDR3 loop reads CASSLRGGDTQYF. In DNA, the CDR3 is TGTGCCAGCAGCTTAAGGGGTGGGGATACGCAGTATTTT.

Written as DNA, the CDR3 is TGTGCCAGCAGCCCCCCAAGGGGAGGGTCCTATAATTCACCCCTCCACTTT. The encoded protein is CASSPPRGGSYNSPLHF. This rearrangement joins TRBV28 to TRBJ1-6; the D gene is possibly TRBD1 (5 bases). The CDR3 has 17 amino acids. V was cut by 6 bases and J by 1 base, with 16 bases left in between. The germline V gene encodes CDR1 MDHEN and CDR2 SYDVKM. Full variable domain (rest looked up from reference TRBV28 and TRBJ1-6): DVKVTQSSRYLVKRTGEKVFLECVQDMDHENMFWYRQDPGLGLRLIYFSYDVKMKEKGDIPEGYSVSREKKERFSLILESASTNQTSMYLCASSPPRGGSYNSPLHFGNGTRLTVT.

Regarding this clone: Different DNA sequences within this sample yield the same CDR3. This sequence joins TRBV4-1 and TRBJ2-2; D is uncertain. The CDR3 consists of 14 residues. CDR1 and CDR2 (germline): MGHRA, YSYEKL. Trimming shortened V by 1 base and J by 5 bases, and 8 bases separated the two germline ends. CDR3 DNA: TGCGCCAGCAGCCAAGGGCCTGCAACCGGGGAGCTGTTTTTT. Its translation: CASSQGPATGELFF.

The chain uses TRBV14 and TRBJ2-1, with D perhaps matching TRBD1 or TRBD2 (6 bases each). CDR3 length equals 12 residues. The V and J ends lost 4 bases and 15 bases respectively, with 16 bases between them. CDR1 is SGHDN and CDR2 is FVKESK in the germline V gene. In nucleotides, the CDR3 is TGTGCCAGCAGCCCCACTAGAGGGGGGAGGTTCTTC. Translating it yields CASSPTRGGRFF.